A single sample gave rise to the 27 T cell receptor beta chains below, sequenced in a study of identical twins. TCRdb fed the 5' RACE reads into MiXCR, producing one record per CDR3 protein. The sample has more than 1.5 million distinct CDR3 sequences, about 32% seen once; the top ten hold less than 0.35%. The sequenced sample consisted of cord blood. These receptors all come from a newborn girl in good health.

V and J are TRBV12-3 or TRBV12-4 and TRBJ2-1; D possibly corresponds to TRBD2 (5 bases). The V end was cut by 7 bases, the J end by 6 bases, with 13 bases between. This CDR3 spans 13 amino acids. The CDR3 coding sequence is TGTGCCAGCAACTACGACTATTCCAATGAGCAGTTCTTC. Protein product: CASNYDYSNEQFF.

The chain recombines TRBV28 with TRBJ2-1; D not certain. Near its end, the DNA agrees better with TRBJ2-7, so the J call may be wrong. Germline CDR1 and CDR2: MDHEN and SYDVKM. The CDR3 length is 10 residues. DNA of the CDR3: TGTGCCAGCAGTTCTCAGGAGCAGTACTTC. This gives the protein CASSSQEQYF.

The chain has TRBV28 and TRBJ2-5, with D hard to call. CDR1 and CDR2 (germline): MDHEN, SYDVKM. Trimming pared 11 bases from V and 2 bases from J, leaving 15 bases between. This CDR3 is built from 13 residues. CDR3 in amino acids: CALSPGRQETQYF. Written as DNA, the CDR3 is TGTGCCCTGTCGCCCGGACGGCAAGAGACCCAGTACTTC.

On this clonotype: This may stem from a read error, because a much larger clone lies one nucleotide away. V gene TRBV10-3 combines with J gene TRBJ1-2; possibly TRBD1 for D (5 bases). The CDR3 contains 13 residues. Trimming shortened V by 0 bases and J by 8 bases, and 10 bases separated the two germline ends. Germline CDR1 and CDR2: ENHRY and SYGVKD. The chain's CDR3 is CAISESQGWGYTF. CDR3 DNA sequence: TGTGCCATCAGTGAGTCCCAGGGATGGGGCTACACCTTC.

The rearrangement links TRBV20-1 to TRBJ1-6; TRBD1 might be the D (5 bases). Germline V gene lookup returns CDR1 DFQATT and CDR2 SNEGSKA (reference sequence). Trimming stripped 3 bases from V and 7 bases from J, with 13 bases between. This CDR3 contains 14 residues. The CDR3 region has the DNA TGCAGTGCTAGCGGTGGGACGGCCAATTCACCCCTCCACTTT. Protein product: CSASGGTANSPLHF.

This clonotype was seen a handful of times. The CDR3, as DNA: TGCAGTGCTAGAGATTTCTACAGGGCCACTGAAGCTTTCTTT. This sequence encodes CSARDFYRATEAFF. The genes are TRBV20-1 and TRBJ1-1, with D tentatively TRBD1 (6 bases). Trimming removed 0 bases from V and 4 bases from J, with 12 bases in between. CDR1 and CDR2 from the germline V gene are DFQATT and SNEGSKA (reference sequence). The CDR3 runs to 14 residues.

The chain is built from TRBV12-5 and TRBJ2-7; D is undetermined. Germline V gene lookup returns CDR1 LGHNT and CDR2 FRNRAP. The CDR3 contains 12 residues. The ends were cut back, 1 base at V and 2 bases at J, with 3 bases in the middle. CDR3 sequence reads: CASGLEAYEQYF. The CDR3 DNA reads as TGTGCTAGTGGTTTGGAGGCCTACGAGCAGTACTTC.

The rearrangement joins TRBV4-1 to TRBJ2-4; D ambiguous. CDR3 length: 16 residues. Germline V lookup: CDR1 MGHRA, CDR2 YSYEKL. V was pared by 1 base and J by 3 bases, with 13 bases between. The CDR3 sequence is CASSQGVGLLKNIQYF. The CDR3 DNA follows: TGCGCCAGCAGCCAAGGGGTGGGCCTCCTCAAAAACATTCAGTACTTC.

The genes are TRBV4-1 and TRBJ2-1; D call uncertain. Germline V gene data show CDR1 as MGHRA and CDR2 as YSYEKL. Trimming shortened V by 0 bases and J by 10 bases, and 19 bases separated the two germline ends. The length of the CDR3 is 16 residues. CDR3 sequence (DNA): TGCGCCAGCAGCCAAGATTTCTCATCCCTATCCTACGAGCAGTTCTTC. Translation: CASSQDFSSLSYEQFF.

The chain combines TRBV20-1 with TRBJ2-1, with TRBD2 matching 8 bases. The V gene end was trimmed by 5 bases and the J gene end by 6 bases; junction bases not matched to a gene: 9. Germline-derived CDR1 and CDR2 are DFQATT and SNEGSKA (reference sequence). This CDR3 contains 14 residues. CDR3 coding DNA: TGCAGTGCTCGTAGCGGGGTTGTACTCAATGAGCAGTTCTTC. Amino acid sequence: CSARSGVVLNEQFF.

This clonotype has a handful of counts. The chain uses TRBV27 and TRBJ2-5; TRBD1 or TRBD2 may be the D gene (5 bases each). V was clipped by 1 base and J by 5 bases, with 23 bases between them. The CDR3 runs 18 residues. Germline lookup yields CDR1 MNHEY and CDR2 SMNVEV (reference sequence). The CDR3 is CASSLLAGTGKGMETQYF. CDR3 nucleotide sequence: TGTGCCAGCAGTTTATTAGCAGGGACGGGGAAGGGTATGGAGACCCAGTACTTC.

This clonotype was counted only a few times. J is TRBJ2-7 and V is TRBV3-1, with D perhaps matching TRBD2 (5 bases). V was shortened by 3 bases and J by 5 bases, with 8 bases between the two germline ends. This CDR3 has 12 amino acids. Germline V gene data show CDR1 as LGHDT and CDR2 as YNNKEL (reference sequence). The CDR3 DNA sequence: TGTGCCAGCAGCCAGCGGGTTGACGAGCAGTACTTC. The encoded protein is CASSQRVDEQYF.

As DNA, the CDR3 is TGTGCCAGCAGCTCCTGGACAGGGGGCTCCTACAATGAGCAGTTCTTC. The encoded protein is CASSSWTGGSYNEQFF. This rearrangement joins TRBV27 to TRBJ2-1; 10 bases fit TRBD1. CDR1 and CDR2 from the germline V gene are MNHEY and SMNVEV (reference sequence). There are 16 residues in the CDR3. J lost 0 bases, V lost 6 bases, and 5 bases had no gene match.

With regard to this clonotype: This may come from a read error, since a much larger clone is one base off. This chain connects TRBV10-1 to TRBJ2-5, with D maybe TRBD2 (6 bases). This CDR3 has 15 residues. Deletions cut 3 bases from V and 11 bases from J, with 22 bases between. CDR1 is WNHNN and CDR2 is SYGVQD in the germline V gene (reference sequence). The CDR3 here is CASSEGPTTRNEQYF. The CDR3 region has the DNA TGCGCCAGCAGTGAAGGTCCCACGACTAGGAATGAGCAGTACTTC.

A few counts support this clonotype. The chain links TRBV6-5 to TRBJ1-5; TRBD1 matches at 7 bases. The CDR3 sequence is 18 residues long. From germline, CDR1 is MNHEY and CDR2 SVGAGI. The J segment lost 0 bases and the V segment lost 0 bases, leaving 8 bases of the junction unmatched. The CDR3 sequence: CASSYSAFRGNSNQPQHF. The DNA of the CDR3 is TGTGCCAGCAGTTACTCCGCCTTCAGGGGGAATAGCAATCAGCCCCAGCATTTT.

The chain carries TRBV25-1 and TRBJ1-6; D perhaps matches TRBD1 (6 bases). From germline, CDR1 is MGHDK and CDR2 SYGVNS. The CDR3 is made up of 12 amino acids. Trimming removed 7 bases at V and 8 bases at J, with 9 bases between. The CDR3 region has the DNA TGTGCCAGCAACAGGGTTCATTCACCCCTCCACTTT. Amino acids: CASNRVHSPLHF.

This clonotype has at least ten counts. This sequence joins TRBV10-3 and TRBJ1-2; 8 bases match TRBD1. This CDR3 has 12 amino acids. The germline V gene has CDR1 ENHRY and CDR2 SYGVKD. Trimming at V came to 10 bases and at J to 4 bases, leaving 5 bases not matched to a gene. The CDR3 nucleotides read TGTGCCACCGGGACAGGAGCCTATGGCTACACCTTC. This translates into CATGTGAYGYTF.

Many counts were recorded for this clonotype. The rearrangement joins TRBV28 to TRBJ2-1, with D unresolved. From germline, CDR1 is MDHEN and CDR2 SYDVKM. V was trimmed by 3 bases and J by 7 bases, leaving 19 bases between them. The length of the CDR3 is 16 residues. For the CDR3, the DNA is TGTGCCAGCAGTTTGGAAAGGGCCCGCACTGGGAATGAGCAGTTCTTC. This translates into CASSLERARTGNEQFF.

In its sample, this clonotype was seen a few times. The CDR3: CASIRSGHGNYEQYF. Here the CDR3 DNA reads TGTGCCAGCATCCGGTCGGGACACGGTAACTACGAGCAGTACTTC. V is TRBV2 and J is TRBJ2-7; D is possibly TRBD1 (6 bases). V gave up 7 bases and J gave up 3 bases, with 19 bases separating them. Germline V gene lookup returns CDR1 SNHLY and CDR2 FYNNEI. This CDR3 is built from 15 residues.

The gene calls are TRBV5-1 and TRBJ2-4; 7 nucleotides match TRBD2. The J call is uncertain, as TRBJ2-7 better fits the DNA end. The CDR3 has 18 amino acids. CDR1 is SGHRS, CDR2 YFSETQ, per germline. In DNA form, the CDR3 reads TGCGCCAGCAGCTTGGTGTGGCGGGGGAGCCTTAACACCTACGAGCAGTACTTC. Its translation: CASSLVWRGSLNTYEQYF.

This clonotype has more than one count but fewer than ten. The V gene is TRBV20-1, the J gene TRBJ2-1; 14 positions agree with TRBD2. The V gene end was trimmed by 7 bases and the J gene end by 8 bases; junction bases not matched to a gene: 4. The CDR3 consists of 13 residues. Per germline, CDR1 DFQATT and CDR2 SNEGSKA (reference sequence). The CDR3 nucleotides are TGCAGTGTGGGGACTAGCGGGAGTCATGAGCAGTTCTTC. This sequence encodes CSVGTSGSHEQFF.

Notes on this clonotype: The junction departs from the called germline gene at one end, perhaps through a read error. The CDR3 loop reads CASSHTNRDVAKSIQYF. As DNA, the CDR3 is TGTGCCAGCAGCCACACAAACAGGGATGTGGCCAAAAGCATTCAGTACTTC. V gene TRBV5-6 combines with J gene TRBJ2-4; tentatively, D is TRBD1 (6 bases). Germline-derived CDR1 and CDR2 are SGHDT and YYEEEE. The CDR3 sequence is 17 residues long.

About this clonotype: One end of the junction varies from germline; a read error may be responsible. The chain is built from TRBV20-1 and TRBJ2-3; 10 nucleotides match TRBD2. In germline, CDR1 is DFQATT, CDR2 SNEGSKA (reference sequence). This CDR3 is built from 13 residues. The CDR3 DNA sequence: TGCAGTACGAAGCGGGGGGGCCCAGATACGCGGTATTTT. Its protein is CSTKRGGPDTRYF.

This chain connects TRBV7-9 to TRBJ2-1; D gene uncertain. CDR3 size: 15 residues. Germline CDR1 reads SEHNR; CDR2 reads FQNEAQ (reference sequence). Trimming pared 0 bases from V and 3 bases from J, leaving 9 bases between. CDR3 amino acids: CASSLAGNYYNEQFF. The CDR3 DNA is TGTGCCAGCAGCTTAGCGGGGAACTACTACAATGAGCAGTTCTTC. Full variable domain (missing parts from reference TRBV7-9 and TRBJ2-1): DTGVSQNPRHKITKRGQNVTFRCDPISEHNRLYWYRQTLGQGPEFLTYFQNEAQLEKSRLLSDRFSAERPKGSFSTLEIQRTEQGDSAMYLCASSLAGNYYNEQFFGPGTRLTVL.

The chain employs TRBV6-5 and TRBJ2-2; D is perhaps TRBD1 (6 bases). Germline CDR1 is MNHEY and CDR2 is SVGAGI. Trimming shortened V by 1 base and J by 5 bases, and 26 bases separated the two germline ends. The CDR3 covers 20 residues. This CDR3 is CASSYWVDNREKWETGELFF. The CDR3 coding sequence is TGTGCCAGCAGTTACTGGGTCGATAACAGGGAAAAATGGGAGACCGGGGAGCTGTTTTTT.

The chain links TRBV28 to TRBJ2-1; TRBD1 matches 10 bases. Germline V CDR1 and CDR2: MDHEN, SYDVKM. The CDR3 is 15 amino acids. Trimming took 11 bases from V and 4 from J; bases not matched to a gene: 11. CDR3 region: CALNQPGQGYNEQFF. CDR3 coding DNA: TGTGCCCTGAACCAACCGGGACAGGGGTACAATGAGCAGTTCTTC.

The genes are TRBV12-3 or TRBV12-4 and TRBJ1-1, with a weak D call TRBD1 (6 bases). The CDR3 contains 15 residues. The V gene lost 6 bases and the J gene lost 0 bases, with 14 bases spanning the gap. The CDR3 nucleotides are TGTGCCAGCAGGCCTTTGCGGGGGCTGAACACTGAAGCTTTCTTT. Its protein is CASRPLRGLNTEAFF.